The rows below give T cell receptor beta chains drawn from one sample of a study of identical twins. TCRdb passed the 5' RACE reads through MiXCR, listing each CDR3 protein once. The sample lists 500,000 to 700,000 distinct CDR3 sequences; 7.1% were seen once. These sequences were also reported in another study, on yellow fever vaccine responses in identical twins.

Input material: PBMCs. The source is a woman aged 18-29 years in good health. The CDR3 runs from the conserved cysteine through the conserved F or W. The D gene is left open where the match is weak. Some rows have no size entry. The others give once, few or many, or a class for an expanded clone.

j_gene	v_gene	abundance	len	d_gene	CDR3aa	CDR3nt
TRBJ2-3	TRBV5-6	few	18	TRBD2	CASSLELAGATSTDTQYF	TGTGCCAGCAGCTTGGAGCTAGCGGGAGCCACTAGCACAGATACGCAGTATTTT
TRBJ2-3	TRBV25-1	.	15	TRBD1	CASSGDRGPTDTQYF	TGTGCCAGCAGTGGAGACAGGGGGCCCACAGATACGCAGTATTTT
TRBJ2-7	TRBV14	few	12	.	CASKDRSNEQYF	TGTGCCAGCAAAGACAGGTCGAACGAGCAGTACTTC
TRBJ1-1	TRBV20-1	few	13	.	CSARNTGHTEAFF	TGCAGTGCTAGAAATACAGGACACACTGAAGCTTTCTTT
TRBJ2-7	TRBV3-1	.	13	.	CASSQDPGYEQYF	TGTGCCAGCAGCCAAGACCCGGGTTACGAGCAGTACTTC
TRBJ2-7	TRBV28	many	14	TRBD2	CASSLLAGANEQYF	TGTGCCAGCAGTTTACTAGCGGGAGCTAACGAGCAGTACTTC
TRBJ2-7	TRBV6-5	.	17	TRBD1	CASSSPPGQGLNYEQYF	TGTGCCAGCAGTTCCCCCCCGGGACAGGGTCTAAACTACGAGCAGTACTTC
TRBJ2-5	TRBV5-1	few	14	.	CASSLVHGQETQYF	TGCGCCAGCAGCTTGGTGCACGGGCAAGAGACCCAGTACTTC
TRBJ2-5	TRBV5-6	many	14	TRBD2	CASSLLALQETQYF	TGTGCCAGCAGCTTACTAGCGCTTCAAGAGACCCAGTACTTC
TRBJ2-5	TRBV7-9	few	17	TRBD2	CASSPRPGLAAQETQYF	TGTGCCAGCAGCCCGCGACCGGGACTAGCTGCACAAGAGACCCAGTACTTC
TRBJ2-7	TRBV5-1	many	16	TRBD2	CASSLEASGIGYEQYF	TGCGCCAGCAGCCTAGAAGCTAGCGGGATAGGTTACGAGCAGTACTTC
TRBJ2-6	TRBV11-2	many	16	.	CASSLVGARGANVLTF	TGTGCCAGCAGCTTAGTAGGGGCACGAGGGGCCAACGTCCTGACTTTC
TRBJ2-1	TRBV20-1	.	10	.	CRSSYNEQFF	TGCAGGAGCTCCTACAATGAGCAGTTCTTC
TRBJ2-7	TRBV11-2	few	14	TRBD2	CASCLAGGSYEQYF	TGTGCCAGCTGCCTAGCGGGAGGATCCTACGAGCAGTACTTC
TRBJ1-1	TRBV7-3	many	13	TRBD1	CASSSQGDTEAFF	TGTGCCAGCAGCTCCCAGGGGGACACTGAAGCTTTCTTT
TRBJ2-3	TRBV24-1	few	15	.	CATSDHAAGTDTQYF	TGTGCCACCAGTGACCATGCGGCGGGCACAGATACGCAGTATTTT
TRBJ2-7	TRBV9	.	13	.	CASSEADGYEQYF	TGTGCCAGCAGCGAGGCCGACGGGTACGAGCAGTACTTC
TRBJ1-1	TRBV12-3/TRBV12-4	few	14	.	CASSLGLTDTEAFF	TGTGCCAGCAGTTTGGGCCTAACGGACACTGAAGCTTTCTTT
TRBJ2-1	TRBV10-2	many	15	TRBD2	CASCKRDRQTNEQFF	TGCGCCAGCTGCAAGCGGGACCGCCAGACCAATGAGCAGTTCTTC
TRBJ2-3	TRBV9	.	15	.	CASSRNPGWSDTQYF	TGTGCCAGCAGCCGTAACCCAGGGTGGTCAGATACGCAGTATTTT
TRBJ2-3	TRBV2	many	13	.	CASKADSTDTQYF	TGTGCCAGCAAGGCGGACAGCACAGATACGCAGTATTTT
TRBJ1-1	TRBV6-1	few	13	.	CASSVTSNTEAFF	TGTGCCAGCAGTGTGACCAGTAACACTGAAGCTTTCTTT
TRBJ2-1	TRBV2	many	17	TRBD2	CASSERLAGGFYNEQFF	TGTGCCAGCAGTGAACGGCTAGCGGGGGGGTTTTACAATGAGCAGTTCTTC
TRBJ1-2	TRBV28	.	16	TRBD1	CASSYTGTGFWYGYTF	TGTGCCAGCAGTTATACAGGGACAGGGTTTTGGTATGGCTACACCTTC
TRBJ1-6	TRBV27	many	14	.	CASSFLGNNSPLHF	TGTGCCAGCAGTTTTTTGGGAAACAATTCACCCCTCCACTTT
TRBJ1-1	TRBV29-1	.	13	.	CSVVRGMNTEAFF	TGCAGCGTTGTTCGGGGGATGAACACTGAAGCTTTCTTT
TRBJ2-7	TRBV29-1	.	17	.	CSVEMRAKGPSSYEQYF	TGCAGCGTTGAAATGAGGGCTAAGGGTCCTAGCTCCTACGAGCAGTACTTC
TRBJ2-5	TRBV20-1	few	16	TRBD2	CSARTPLAGGKETQYF	TGCAGTGCTAGAACGCCCCTAGCGGGGGGGAAAGAGACCCAGTACTTC
TRBJ1-4	TRBV14	.	15	.	CASSQFQRTNEKLFF	TGTGCCAGCAGCCAATTCCAGAGAACTAATGAAAAACTGTTTTTT
TRBJ2-7	TRBV28	many	17	TRBD2	CASSPRFGTSGRGEQYF	TGTGCCAGCAGTCCCCGATTCGGGACTAGCGGGAGGGGCGAGCAGTACTTC
TRBJ2-2	TRBV12-5	.	17	.	CASGSKIGTLNTGELFF	TGTGCTAGTGGTTCCAAAATTGGGACCTTGAACACCGGGGAGCTGTTTTTT
TRBJ2-3	TRBV7-8	many	12	.	CASSLQQTTQYF	TGTGCCAGCAGCTTACAACAGACCACGCAGTATTTT
TRBJ1-5	TRBV4-1	many	18	TRBD1	CASSQTGGQAYSNQPQHF	TGCGCCAGCAGCCAAACAGGAGGACAGGCGTATAGCAATCAGCCCCAGCATTTT
TRBJ2-1	TRBV14	.	15	.	CASSPTGTRYNEQFF	TGTGCCAGCAGCCCCACAGGGACAAGATACAATGAGCAGTTCTTC
TRBJ2-5	TRBV9	many	16	.	CASSVGVGALQETQYF	TGTGCCAGCAGCGTAGGAGTTGGGGCCCTCCAAGAGACCCAGTACTTC
TRBJ2-1	TRBV10-3	.	14	TRBD1	CAILQDRGGDEQFF	TGTGCCATCTTACAGGACAGGGGGGGCGATGAGCAGTTCTTC
TRBJ2-2	TRBV5-1	.	15	.	CASSFKFMNTGELFF	TGCGCCAGCAGCTTTAAGTTCATGAACACCGGGGAGCTGTTTTTT
TRBJ2-2	TRBV5-1	few	14	.	CASSFGEVTGELFF	TGCGCCAGCAGCTTCGGGGAGGTAACCGGGGAGCTGTTTTTT
TRBJ2-2	TRBV5-7	.	17	TRBD1	CASSPQTGVPNTGELFF	TGTGCCAGCAGCCCCCAAACAGGGGTCCCGAACACCGGGGAGCTGTTTTTT
TRBJ2-1	TRBV10-3	many	13	.	CAISERGQAGGNF	TGTGCCATCAGTGAGCGTGGACAGGCGGGGGGCAACTTC
TRBJ2-7	TRBV24-1	.	15	TRBD2	CATSGGLAGDNEQYF	TGTGCCACCAGTGGTGGACTAGCGGGAGATAACGAGCAGTACTTC
TRBJ2-2	TRBV2	few	14	.	CASSNLQTTGELFF	TGTGCCAGCAGTAACTTACAGACTACCGGGGAGCTGTTTTTT
TRBJ2-2	TRBV5-5	.	16	.	CASSGRTELNTGELFF	TGTGCCAGCAGCGGACGGACAGAGCTAAACACCGGGGAGCTGTTTTTT
TRBJ1-6	TRBV12-3/TRBV12-4	.	11	.	CASSYGGALHF	TGTGCCAGCAGTTACGGAGGGGCCCTCCACTTT
TRBJ1-2	TRBV5-1	many	15	TRBD1	CASSGDRVDPYGYTF	TGCGCCAGCAGCGGGGACAGGGTGGACCCCTATGGCTACACCTTC
TRBJ1-5	TRBV19	.	14	.	CASSMHSGDQPQHF	TGTGCCAGTAGTATGCATAGTGGAGATCAGCCCCAGCATTTT
TRBJ1-1	TRBV2	many	12	.	CASSESTSGAFF	TGTGCCAGCAGTGAATCCACGTCGGGAGCTTTCTTT
TRBJ2-3	TRBV7-9	many	15	TRBD1	CASSLAQGATDTQYF	TGTGCCAGCAGCTTAGCTCAGGGGGCCACAGATACGCAGTATTTT
TRBJ1-5	TRBV12-3/TRBV12-4	few	16	TRBD1	CASRNGQGSVSQPQHF	TGTGCCAGCAGAAACGGACAGGGATCCGTTAGTCAGCCCCAGCATTTT
TRBJ2-3	TRBV2	.	16	.	CASRRNERIRTDTQYF	TGTGCCAGCAGACGAAACGAGAGGATCCGCACAGATACGCAGTATTTT
TRBJ1-6	TRBV20-1	.	13	.	CSAKQGTGSPLHF	TGCAGTGCTAAACAGGGAACCGGGTCACCCCTCCACTTT
TRBJ1-5	TRBV6-1	few	17	.	CASSEEGRSNSNQPQHF	TGTGCCAGCAGTGAAGAGGGGAGATCCAATAGCAATCAGCCCCAGCATTTT
TRBJ1-2	TRBV10-2	few	12	.	CASSEGTGGYTF	TGCGCCAGCAGTGAGGGGACCGGTGGCTACACCTTC
TRBJ2-7	TRBV15	.	17	TRBD1	CATSSPEKGTGGYEQYF	TGTGCCACCAGCAGCCCGGAGAAGGGGACAGGGGGATACGAGCAGTACTTC
TRBJ2-3	TRBV18	few	14	.	CASHQFRAADTQYF	TGTGCCAGCCATCAGTTCCGGGCGGCAGATACGCAGTATTTT
TRBJ2-2	TRBV12-3/TRBV12-4	.	15	TRBD2	CASTYSGRGTGELFF	TGTGCCAGCACCTATAGCGGGCGGGGCACCGGGGAGCTGTTTTTT
TRBJ1-1	TRBV20-1	few	13	.	CSAVTGWDTEAFF	TGCAGTGCGGTAACAGGGTGGGACACTGAAGCTTTCTTT
TRBJ1-1	TRBV5-1	.	15	.	CASSEGPILDTEAFF	TGCGCCAGCAGCGAAGGACCGATCTTGGACACTGAAGCTTTCTTT
TRBJ1-4	TRBV29-1	.	14	TRBD1	CSVGPGQGSEKLFF	TGCAGCGTGGGACCGGGACAGGGTAGTGAAAAACTGTTTTTT
TRBJ2-7	TRBV29-1	.	11	.	CSVGHNYEQYF	TGCAGCGTTGGTCATAACTACGAGCAGTACTTC